The 16 T cell receptor beta chains given below trace back to one sample, sequenced in a study of T cell clonotyping in hematopoietic cell transplantation. Repertoires were generated with immunoSEQ multiplex PCR, while TCRdb's copy carries only in-frame clones and drops some. The sample has 11,000 to 15,000 clones, around 62% seen once. Specimen: PBMCs. The receptor set was obtained from a human donor who either received an allogeneic hematopoietic cell transplant for a myeloid malignancy or was a related donor (not recorded which). Some clones in this sample may be carry-over from other donors' samples.

V usage is TRBV30 and J usage is TRBJ1-6, with TRBD1 identical over 9 bases. Germline V CDR1 and CDR2: GTSNPN, SVGIG (reference sequence). Trimming removed 5 bases from V and 13 bases from J; junction bases left unmatched: 3. CDR3 length: 11 residues. DNA of the CDR3: TGTGCCTGGGGACAGGGGAGCCCCCTCCACTTT. Its protein product is CAWGQGSPLHF.

CDR3 region: CASGRTGGTEAFF. The CDR3 bases are TGTGCCAGTGGTCGGACAGGGGGCACTGAAGCTTTCTTT. This chain links TRBV19 with TRBJ1-1; 10 bases are shared with TRBD1. Germline assignment: CDR1 LNHDA and CDR2 SQIVND (reference sequence). Trimming removed 8 bases from V and 4 bases from J; junction bases left unmatched: 4. This CDR3 is built from 13 residues.

This clone was seen just once. The CDR3: CAWSVQNTQYF. CDR3 DNA sequence: TGTGCCTGGAGTGTACAGAATACGCAGTATTTT. V and J are TRBV30 and TRBJ2-3; no clear D. V lost 0 bases to trimming and J lost 7 bases, with 5 bases between them. Germline V gene sequence: CDR1 GTSNPN, CDR2 SVGIG (reference sequence). The CDR3 consists of 11 residues. Full variable domain (remainder filled in from reference TRBV30 and TRBJ2-3): SQTIHQWPATLVQPVGSPLSLECTVEGTSNPNLYWYRQAAGRGLQLLFYSVGIGQISSEVPQNLSASRPQDRQFILSSKKLLLSDSGFYLCAWSVQNTQYFGPGTRLTVL.

This chain links TRBV7-2 with TRBJ1-2, with 7 bases lining up with TRBD1. V gave up 1 base and J gave up 2 bases; unmatched junction bases: 1. Germline CDR1 SGHTA, CDR2 FQGNSA. This CDR3 contains 14 residues. CDR3 region: CASSLGQGNYGYTF. The CDR3 coding sequence is TGTGCCAGCAGCTTAGGACAGGGAAACTATGGCTACACCTTC.

J is TRBJ1-2 and V is TRBV29-1; D gene ambiguous. CDR1 and CDR2 (germline): SQVTM, ANQGSEA. The V and J ends lost 3 bases and 7 bases respectively, with 12 bases between them. The CDR3 has 12 amino acids. CDR3 in amino acids: CSVEDRRAGYTF. As DNA, the CDR3 is TGCAGCGTTGAGGATCGACGCGCTGGCTACACCTTC. The full variable domain, its missing parts supplied by reference TRBV29-1 and TRBJ1-2, is SAVISQKPSRDICQRGTSLTIQCQVDSQVTMMFWYRQQPGQSLTLIATANQGSEATYESGFVIDKFPISRPNLTFSTLTVSNMSPEDSSIYLCSVEDRRAGYTFGSGTRLTVV.

The chain combines TRBV5-1 with TRBJ2-7; no clear D gene. CDR1 is SGHRS and CDR2 is YFSETQ in the germline V gene. The ends were cut back, 4 bases at V and 0 bases at J, with 5 bases in the middle. This CDR3 has 12 amino acids. DNA of the CDR3: TGCGCCAGCAGCGTTGACTCCTACGAGCAGTACTTC. Its protein is CASSVDSYEQYF.

The chain is built from TRBV5-4 and TRBJ2-7, with D tentatively TRBD1 or TRBD2 (5 bases each). The V end was cut by 0 bases, the J end by 2 bases, with 15 bases between. The germline CDR1 and CDR2 sequences are SGHNT and YYREEE (reference sequence). The CDR3 sequence is 16 residues long. The CDR3, as DNA: TGTGCCAGCAGCTTGGGGGACCCAGGGATTCCCTACGAGCAGTACTTC. It specifies CASSLGDPGIPYEQYF.

The CDR3 here is CAWSLGYEQYF. The DNA for the CDR3 is TGTGCCTGGTCCTTAGGGTACGAGCAGTACTTC. The chain joins TRBV30 to TRBJ2-7, with D hard to call. CDR1 and CDR2 from the germline V gene are GTSNPN and SVGIG (reference sequence). V lost 5 bases and J 4 bases, leaving 9 bases between the germline ends. The CDR3 runs to 11 residues.

The CDR3 coding sequence is TGTGCCAGCAGTTCACAAGAGACCCAGTACTTC. It encodes CASSSQETQYF. This chain joins TRBV6-6 and TRBJ2-5; D not resolved. CDR1 and CDR2 from the germline V gene are MNHNY and SVGAGI (reference sequence). The CDR3 length is 11 residues. Trimming pared 4 bases from V and 2 bases from J, leaving 2 bases between.

The chain carries TRBV25-1 and TRBJ2-7, with 7 bases aligning to TRBD1. The CDR3 runs to 16 residues. CDR1 is MGHDK, CDR2 SYGVNS, per germline. V dropped 10 bases and J dropped 2; count of bases not matched to a gene: 17. This CDR3 reads CATPIRDRDRAYEQYF. DNA of the CDR3: TGTGCCACTCCTATCCGGGACCGGGACAGAGCCTACGAGCAGTACTTC.

This clone was seen more than once but under ten times. The rearrangement uses TRBV6-1 and TRBJ2-2; 8 bases map to TRBD2. Trimming at V came to 8 bases and at J to 5 bases, leaving 10 bases not matched to a gene. Germline values: CDR1 MNHNS, CDR2 SASEGT. The CDR3 runs to 15 residues. CDR3: CASDSGTSGTGELFF. The CDR3 DNA sequence: TGTGCCAGCGACTCCGGGACTAGTGGGACCGGGGAGCTGTTTTTT.

The CDR3 reads CSVEAGLNTEAFF. For the CDR3, the DNA is TGCAGCGTTGAAGCGGGGCTCAACACTGAAGCTTTCTTT. The chain couples TRBV29-1 to TRBJ1-1; weak D call: TRBD1 (5 bases). The CDR3 is 13 amino acids. CDR1 is SQVTM, CDR2 ANQGSEA, per germline. V lost 1 base to trimming and J lost 2 bases, with 8 bases between them. Filled out from reference TRBV29-1 and TRBJ1-1, the complete variable domain reads SAVISQKPSRDICQRGTSLTIQCQVDSQVTMMFWYRQQPGQSLTLIATANQGSEATYESGFVIDKFPISRPNLTFSTLTVSNMSPEDSSIYLCSVEAGLNTEAFFGQGTRLTVV.

This clone was seen a few times. The chain joins TRBV16 to TRBJ2-7; 7 bases align to TRBD2. The germline gives CDR1 KGHSY, CDR2 FQNENV. This CDR3 comprises 15 residues. The J segment lost 0 bases and the V segment lost 4 bases, leaving 6 bases of the junction unmatched. The CDR3 spells CASSPTRGSSYEQYF. The CDR3 DNA reads as TGTGCCAGCAGCCCGACGCGGGGGAGCTCCTACGAGCAGTACTTC.

This clone was detected only a few times. The genes are TRBV6-5 and TRBJ2-4; D is possibly TRBD1 or TRBD2 (5 bases each). CDR1 MNHEY and CDR2 SVGAGI come from the germline V gene. The CDR3 is 16 amino acids. The germline V and J ends were trimmed by 0 bases and 7 bases, with 16 bases remaining between them. The chain's CDR3 is CASSYSRSGALNIQYF. The CDR3 nucleotides are TGTGCCAGCAGTTACTCCAGATCCGGGGCCCTTAACATTCAGTACTTC.

The chain links TRBV7-2 to TRBJ2-7; D gene unclear. Trimming removed 5 bases from V and 0 bases from J, with 14 bases in between. The germline V gene encodes CDR1 SGHTA and CDR2 FQGNSA. This CDR3 comprises 15 residues. The CDR3 DNA sequence: TGTGCCAGCAGCCCACGGACCGTCTCCTCCTACGAGCAGTACTTC. Its translation: CASSPRTVSSYEQYF.

J is TRBJ1-5 and V is TRBV28; D perhaps matches TRBD1 (5 bases). Germline CDR1 reads MDHEN; CDR2 reads SYDVKM. The V and J ends lost 3 bases and 4 bases respectively, with 7 bases between them. The CDR3 is 13 residues long. The CDR3 DNA is TGTGCCAGCAGTTTCGACAGTAATCAGCCCCAGCATTTT. Its protein product is CASSFDSNQPQHF.